A single T cell receptor beta chain is shown here with its context. Its antigen is unidentified. All of the isolated RNA was reverse transcribed, so expressed TCRB transcripts were sequenced. Libraries were prepared by immunoSEQ multiplex PCR; TCRdb keeps only in-frame clonotypes and omits some of them. Of approximately 110,000 clones listed, almost 40% are singletons. CDR1 is LNHDA and CDR2 is SQIVND in the germline V gene (reference sequence). The CDR3 is 17 amino acids. With V trimmed by 4 bases and J by 0 bases, 12 bases remained unmatched. The sample originates from a study of beta chain features in type 1 diabetes. CD45RO/CCR7/CD25/CD127/CD95/CD27 staining was used to isolate CD4+ naive, central memory, regulatory and stem cell-like memory cells by sorting. Study-wide findings and caveats: Across all four CD4+ subsets, people with type 1 diabetes showed modestly shorter TCRB CDR3s.

This clonotype originated in a woman aged 18-35 years in good health. The sequenced sample was stem cell memory CD4+ T cells from blood. The chain combines TRBV19 with TRBJ2-7; 7 bases are a match to TRBD1. Here the CDR3 DNA reads TGTGCCAGTAGTAGGAATCGGGACAGCGAAAGCTCCTACGAGCAGTACTTC. It codes for CASSRNRDSESSYEQYF.